These 17 T cell receptor beta chains came from one sample sequenced in a study of blood T cell repertoires in COVID-19. Using immunoSEQ multiplex PCR, the repertoire was profiled, and TCRdb retains in-frame clones only, with some absent. The table lists fewer than 200,000 clones, about 85% of them singletons. Material for sequencing was peripheral blood. The receptor source for this set is a man aged 60 to 69 who had recovered from COVID-19.

V usage is TRBV5-1 and J usage is TRBJ2-4; 7 bases fit TRBD1. The CDR3 spans 13 residues. V dropped 3 bases and J dropped 7; count of bases not matched to a gene: 4. Germline assignment: CDR1 SGHRS and CDR2 YFSETQ. The CDR3 loop is CASSSGRGNIQYF. DNA of the CDR3: TGCGCCAGCAGCTCGGGCAGGGGGAACATTCAGTACTTC.

V and J are TRBV4-1 and TRBJ1-1; 8 positions agree with TRBD1. Germline values: CDR1 MGHRA, CDR2 YSYEKL. The CDR3 contains 15 residues. J lost 7 bases, V lost 4 bases, and 11 bases had no gene match. The CDR3 DNA is TGCGCCAGCAGCCGATCCGGGACAGGAGAAATTGAAGCTTTCTTT. Translation: CASSRSGTGEIEAFF.

The rearrangement joins TRBV7-2 to TRBJ2-7; unclear D gene. CDR3 size: 14 residues. Germline CDR1 reads SGHTA; CDR2 reads FQGNSA. Trimming pared 3 bases from V and 5 bases from J, leaving 14 bases between. The CDR3: CASSFSVDSHEQYF. The DNA for the CDR3 is TGTGCCAGCAGCTTTTCCGTAGACTCTCACGAGCAGTACTTC.

This chain links TRBV7-9 with TRBJ2-2; 9 positions match TRBD2. Germline V gives CDR1 SEHNR, CDR2 FQNEAQ (reference sequence). This CDR3 is built from 16 residues. V was pared by 4 bases and J by 1 base, with 4 bases of the junction left unmatched. DNA for the CDR3: TGTGCCAGCAGCTCTCTAGCGGGAAGGAACACCGGGGAGCTGTTTTTT. Translated: CASSSLAGRNTGELFF.

The chain links TRBV2 to TRBJ1-2; possibly TRBD1 for D (6 bases). This CDR3 is built from 13 residues. Trimming stripped 4 bases from V and 10 bases from J, with 16 bases between. CDR1 is SNHLY, CDR2 FYNNEI, per germline. CDR3 protein: CASSVVKTGTYTF. The CDR3 DNA sequence: TGTGCCAGCAGTGTTGTCAAAACAGGGACCTACACCTTC.

CDR3 sequence (DNA): TGTGCCAGCAGCAAAACAGGGGGCGGGAGGTATAGCAATCAGCCCCAGCATTTT. Its protein product is CASSKTGGGRYSNQPQHF. This chain links TRBV7-9 with TRBJ1-5; 9 bases line up with TRBD1. The CDR3 covers 18 residues. Looked up from germline, CDR1 is SEHNR and CDR2 is FQNEAQ (reference sequence). Germline trimming cut 5 bases from V and 0 bases from J; bases unmatched to any gene: 11. The full variable domain, rest sourced from reference TRBV7-9 and TRBJ1-5, is DTGVSQNPRHKITKRGQNVTFRCDPISEHNRLYWYRQTLGQGPEFLTYFQNEAQLEKSRLLSDRFSAERPKGSFSTLEIQRTEQGDSAMYLCASSKTGGGRYSNQPQHFGDGTRLSIL.

V usage is TRBV9 and J usage is TRBJ2-5; 13 bases fit TRBD2. The trim removed 2 bases at V and 5 bases at J, leaving 6 bases unmatched. The CDR3 covers 16 residues. CDR1 and CDR2 from the germline V gene are SGDLS and YYNGEE. CDR3: CASSVLSTSGRETQYF. In DNA form, the CDR3 reads TGTGCCAGCAGCGTCCTCTCGACTAGCGGGAGGGAGACCCAGTACTTC.

The chain couples TRBV6-5 to TRBJ1-1, with D hard to call. The CDR3 sequence is 13 residues long. The ends were cut back, 5 bases at V and 3 bases at J, with 10 bases in the middle. Germline V gives CDR1 MNHEY, CDR2 SVGAGI. The CDR3: CASSPQEDTEAFF. The CDR3 nucleotides are TGTGCCAGCAGTCCCCAGGAGGACACTGAAGCTTTCTTT.

J is TRBJ1-3 and V is TRBV10-3, with unresolved D. V was pared by 1 base and J by 9 bases, with 7 bases between. The germline gives CDR1 ENHRY, CDR2 SYGVKD. This CDR3 has 12 amino acids. The DNA for the CDR3 is TGTGCCATCAGTGAGTTTGGCGGCACCATATATTTT. Translating gives CAISEFGGTIYF.

The genes are TRBV7-2 and TRBJ2-1, with 12 bases identical to TRBD1. Germline V gene data show CDR1 as SGHTA and CDR2 as FQGNSA. The V segment lost 8 bases and the J segment 7 bases; nucleotides outside the gene matches: 6. The CDR3 is 14 residues long. CDR3 protein: CASGPGQGANEQFF. The CDR3 nucleotides are TGTGCCAGCGGGCCGGGACAGGGGGCGAATGAGCAGTTCTTC.

V and J are TRBV14 and TRBJ1-1, with D perhaps TRBD1 (6 bases). CDR1 SGHDN and CDR2 FVKESK come from the germline V gene. The CDR3 covers 13 residues. Trimming removed 3 bases from V and 1 base from J, with 6 bases in between. The CDR3 region has the DNA TGTGCCAGCAGCCAGGGACAGAACACTGAAGCTTTCTTT. This gives the protein CASSQGQNTEAFF. The variable domain in full, completed from reference TRBV14 and TRBJ1-1, reads EAGVTQFPSHSVIEKGQTVTLRCDPISGHDNLYWYRRVMGKEIKFLLHFVKESKQDESGMPNNRFLAERTGGTYSTLKVQPAELEDSGVYFCASSQGQNTEAFFGQGTRLTVV.

This chain joins TRBV7-9 and TRBJ2-1; 9 bases align to TRBD2. The germline V gene has CDR1 SEHNR and CDR2 FQNEAQ (reference sequence). The trim removed 5 bases at V and 5 bases at J, leaving 7 bases unmatched. This CDR3 has 15 residues. The CDR3 bases are TGTGCCAGCAGCGACCAGGCGGGGGGGAACAATGAGCAGTTCTTC. Its translation: CASSDQAGGNNEQFF.

The rearrangement links TRBV6-5 to TRBJ2-1; 9 bases line up with TRBD2. The length of the CDR3 is 14 residues. Germline CDR1 reads MNHEY; CDR2 reads SVGAGI. J lost 7 bases, V lost 7 bases, and 8 bases had no gene match. For the CDR3, the DNA is TGTGCCAGCACTCCGGGACTAGCAGTTAATGAGCAGTTCTTC. Encoded protein: CASTPGLAVNEQFF.

The J gene is TRBJ2-3, the V gene TRBV7-3; 9 nucleotides line up with TRBD2. CDR3 length equals 15 residues. With 4 bases clipped from V and 3 bases from J, the junction kept 5 bases outside the gene matches. Germline CDR1 SGHTA, CDR2 FQGTGA. CDR3 sequence: CASSSQAGGTDTQYF. CDR3 DNA: TGTGCCAGCAGCTCCCAAGCGGGGGGAACAGATACGCAGTATTTT.

In DNA, the CDR3 is TGTGCCAGCAGTTACTTCGGGACAGGGGTTCTCGAGCAGTACTTC. This translates into CASSYFGTGVLEQYF. The rearrangement joins TRBV6-2 or TRBV6-3 to TRBJ2-7; 10 bases agree with TRBD1. J lost 6 bases, V lost 1 base, and 6 bases had no gene match. The CDR3 runs to 15 residues. Germline loops: CDR1 MNHEY, CDR2 SVGEGT.

The CDR3 loop is CASMGEANEKLFF. CDR3 nucleotide sequence: TGTGCCAGTATGGGGGAGGCTAATGAAAAACTGTTTTTT. This sequence joins TRBV19 and TRBJ1-4; possible D gene TRBD1, 5 bases. V gave up 7 bases and J gave up 3 bases, with 9 bases separating them. Germline V CDR1 and CDR2: LNHDA, SQIVND (reference sequence). This CDR3 comprises 13 residues.

The CDR3 loop reads CASTRAGGLDEQFF. The CDR3 DNA sequence: TGTGCCAGCACCCGAGCGGGGGGGCTGGATGAGCAGTTCTTC. V and J are TRBV2 and TRBJ2-1; 10 bases map to TRBD2. The CDR3 totals 14 residues. Germline lookup yields CDR1 SNHLY and CDR2 FYNNEI. Losses at the gene ends were 7 bases for V and 8 bases for J; bases not matched to a gene: 8.